The entry below describes one TCR beta chain. This entry is derived from a study of T cell changes during pregnancy in multiple sclerosis. Some clones are missing from TCRdb's copy, which holds only in-frame ones; the method was immunoSEQ multiplex PCR. The table lists approximately 70,000 clones, about 90% of them singletons. Sequenced material: peripheral blood, taken in the second trimester of pregnancy. This sequence was found in a female donor in good health, enrolled as a control in a pregnancy study.

The CDR3 region has the DNA TGTGCCACCAGCCGGGACAGGGGCCCCAATCAGCCCCAGCATTTT. Encoded protein: CATSRDRGPNQPQHF. This chain links TRBV15 with TRBJ1-5; 10 nucleotides align to TRBD1. This CDR3 region has 15 residues. Trimming cost V 5 bases and J 3 bases; bases outside gene matches: 4. From germline, CDR1 is LNHNV and CDR2 YYDKDF (reference sequence).